Presented here are 8 T cell receptor beta chains from one specimen sequenced in a study of blood T cells in healthy people across ages. A second about 6 to 11 cycle PCR used barcoded and J-beta primers. Using its own MiXCR run on the 5' RACE reads, TCRdb lists one record per CDR3 protein. The table includes roughly 800,000 distinct CDR3 sequences, 20% to 30% detected once. This sample also appeared in a second study, on T cells of mothers and their children.

The source material was blood. The source is a boy aged 5 to 17 in good health.

The chain carries TRBV9 and TRBJ2-2; D is uncertain. Germline lookup yields CDR1 SGDLS and CDR2 YYNGEE. The CDR3 length is 13 residues. Trimming cost V 0 bases and J 9 bases, with 9 bases left between them. The CDR3, as DNA: TGTGCCAGCAGCGTAGACCCGGGTAGGGAGCTGTTTTTT. Its protein is CASSVDPGRELFF.

This clonotype has more than one count but fewer than ten. This rearrangement joins TRBV7-8 to TRBJ2-3, with D tentatively TRBD1 or TRBD2 (6 bases each). The CDR3 is made up of 16 amino acids. The germline CDR1 and CDR2 sequences are SGHVS and FQNEAQ. The ends were cut back, 1 base at V and 4 bases at J, with 15 bases in the middle. The CDR3 here is CASSLVGGRISDTQYF. The CDR3 DNA sequence: TGTGCCAGCAGCTTAGTTGGGGGGCGCATCTCAGATACGCAGTATTTT.

This clonotype was seen repeatedly, ten times or more. The chain couples TRBV10-3 to TRBJ2-2, with D unresolved. V lost 10 bases to trimming and J lost 4 bases, with 19 bases between them. CDR3 length equals 15 residues. Germline values: CDR1 ENHRY, CDR2 SYGVKD. The CDR3 DNA reads TGTGCCACCTGTTCGGCGGATGCGAGCACCGGGGAGCTGTTTTTT. Residues: CATCSADASTGELFF.

This clonotype was counted between two and nine times. V and J are TRBV4-2 and TRBJ2-1; no clear D gene. V lost 0 bases, J lost 5 bases, and 17 bases lay in between. This CDR3 spans 17 amino acids. The germline V gene has CDR1 LGHNA and CDR2 YNFKEQ. DNA for the CDR3: TGTGCCAGCAGCCAAGATCGAGGATCCCCTGAGGACAATGAGCAGTTCTTC. This codes for CASSQDRGSPEDNEQFF.

This clonotype appeared a few times. The junction differs from germline at one of its ends, possibly a read error. In DNA, the CDR3 is TGTGCCAGCACGTTGGACATTTCAATCTCCTACAACGAGCAGTTCTTC. It encodes CASTLDISISYNEQFF. The chain links TRBV6-5 to TRBJ2-1, with TRBD1 as a possible D gene (5 bases). Per germline, CDR1 MNHEY and CDR2 SVGAGI. The CDR3 spans 16 residues.

The sample holds a few counts of this clonotype. This rearrangement joins TRBV7-2 to TRBJ1-2, with TRBD1 matching over 8 bases. Germline V CDR1 and CDR2: SGHTA, FQGNSA. After removal of 1 base from V and 4 bases from J, the junction contained 5 bases not matched to a gene. This CDR3 comprises 15 residues. The CDR3: CASSLDRDRTYGYTF. The CDR3 DNA sequence: TGTGCCAGCAGCTTAGATCGGGACAGGACCTATGGCTACACCTTC. The whole variable domain, remainder taken from reference TRBV7-2 and TRBJ1-2, is GAGVSQSPSNKVTEKGKDVELRCDPISGHTALYWYRQSLGQGLEFLIYFQGNSAPDKSGLPSDRFSAERTGGSVSTLTIQRTQQEDSAVYLCASSLDRDRTYGYTFGSGTRLTVV.

A few counts support this clonotype. The chain links TRBV9 to TRBJ1-2; D may be TRBD1 (5 bases). Germline V lookup: CDR1 SGDLS, CDR2 YYNGEE. The CDR3 has 15 residues. Trimming cost V 4 bases and J 4 bases, with 17 bases left between them. This CDR3 reads CASSPGTANLYGYTF. The DNA of the CDR3 is TGTGCCAGCAGCCCAGGGACCGCAAATCTCTATGGCTACACCTTC.

V gene TRBV15 combines with J gene TRBJ2-3; no definite D call. Germline-derived CDR1 and CDR2 are LNHNV and YYDKDF (reference sequence). The ends were cut back, 1 base at V and 0 bases at J, with 17 bases in the middle. The CDR3 extends over 18 amino acids. The CDR3 DNA reads as TGTGCCACCAGCAGAGCCGATTATAGGTTGTCTAGCACAGATACGCAGTATTTT. Residues: CATSRADYRLSSTDTQYF.